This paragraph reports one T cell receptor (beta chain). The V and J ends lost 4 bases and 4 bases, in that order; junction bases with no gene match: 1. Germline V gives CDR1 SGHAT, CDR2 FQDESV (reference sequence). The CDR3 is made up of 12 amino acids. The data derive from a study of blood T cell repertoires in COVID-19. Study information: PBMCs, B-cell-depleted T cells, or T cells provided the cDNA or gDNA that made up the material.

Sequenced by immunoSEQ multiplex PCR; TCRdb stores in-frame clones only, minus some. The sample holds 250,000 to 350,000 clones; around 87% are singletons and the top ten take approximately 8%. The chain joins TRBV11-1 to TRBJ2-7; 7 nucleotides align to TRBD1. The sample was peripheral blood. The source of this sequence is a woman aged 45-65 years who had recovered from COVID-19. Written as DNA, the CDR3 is TGTGCCAGCAGCTCGACAGGGTACGAGCAGTACTTC. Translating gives CASSSTGYEQYF.